The entry below gives a single T cell receptor (beta chain) sequence along with its context. Its target is unknown. Trimming at V came to 5 bases and at J to 3 bases, leaving 8 bases not matched to a gene. The germline gives CDR1 SGHTA, CDR2 FQGNSA. This CDR3 comprises 16 residues. MiXCR, run by TCRdb on the RACE reads, gives a single entry per CDR3 protein. The sample yields tens of thousands of distinct CDR3 sequences, about 11% seen once. The sample is drawn from a study of human T cells and chemical hapten exposure. For the study at large: An area of 2 cm by about 2.2 cm on upper inner arm skin received 2% DPC for sensitization. Alopecia areata, totalis and universalis patients, mostly female, were included. Study-level points and caveats: The study found expanded TCRs formed significantly more large CDR3 similarity clusters than controls.

Time point given: patch test 2, 6 weeks after DPC sensitization. Documented treatment: therapeutic diphenylcyclopropenone sensitization with weekly scalp DPC. This chain connects TRBV7-2 to TRBJ2-3; 10 bases are a match to TRBD2. The sequence was obtained from a man in his forties or fifties with alopecia areata. Some clones in this sample may be carry-over from other donors' samples. Sample: whole blood, taken in connection with sensitization to the hapten diphenylcyclopropenone (DPC). The DNA of the CDR3 is TGTGCCAGCAGCCTAGGGCCGGGACTAGCGACAGATACGCAGTATTTT. This translates into CASSLGPGLATDTQYF.